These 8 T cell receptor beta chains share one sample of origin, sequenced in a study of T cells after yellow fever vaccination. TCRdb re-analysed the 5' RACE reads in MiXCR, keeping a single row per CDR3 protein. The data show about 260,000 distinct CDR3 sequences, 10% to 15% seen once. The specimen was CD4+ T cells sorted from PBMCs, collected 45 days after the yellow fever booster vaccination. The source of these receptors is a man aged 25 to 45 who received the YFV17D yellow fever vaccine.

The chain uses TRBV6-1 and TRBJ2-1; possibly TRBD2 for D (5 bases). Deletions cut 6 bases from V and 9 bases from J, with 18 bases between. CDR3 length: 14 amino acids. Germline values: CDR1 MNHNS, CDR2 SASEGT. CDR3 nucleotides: TGTGCCAGCAGGTCGGGGTCAATTGCCGGTGAGCAGTTCTTC. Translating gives CASRSGSIAGEQFF.

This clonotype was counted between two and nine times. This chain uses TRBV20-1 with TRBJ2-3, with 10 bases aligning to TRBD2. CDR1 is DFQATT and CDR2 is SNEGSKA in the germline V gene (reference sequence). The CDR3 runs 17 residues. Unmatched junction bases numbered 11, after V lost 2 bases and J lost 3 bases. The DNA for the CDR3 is TGCAGTGCTAGAAGTCTAGCGGGAGTCGATTGGACAGATACGCAGTATTTT. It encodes CSARSLAGVDWTDTQYF.

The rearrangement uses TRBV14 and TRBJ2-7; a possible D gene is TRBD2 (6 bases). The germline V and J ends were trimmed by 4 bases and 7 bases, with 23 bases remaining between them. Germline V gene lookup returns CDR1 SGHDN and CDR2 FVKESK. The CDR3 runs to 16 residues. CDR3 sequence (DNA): TGTGCCAGCAGCCCGATGGGCGGGGTGTCTGTGAGAGAGCAGTACTTC. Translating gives CASSPMGGVSVREQYF. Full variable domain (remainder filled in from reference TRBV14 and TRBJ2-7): EAGVTQFPSHSVIEKGQTVTLRCDPISGHDNLYWYRRVMGKEIKFLLHFVKESKQDESGMPNNRFLAERTGGTYSTLKVQPAELEDSGVYFCASSPMGGVSVREQYFGPGTRLTVT.

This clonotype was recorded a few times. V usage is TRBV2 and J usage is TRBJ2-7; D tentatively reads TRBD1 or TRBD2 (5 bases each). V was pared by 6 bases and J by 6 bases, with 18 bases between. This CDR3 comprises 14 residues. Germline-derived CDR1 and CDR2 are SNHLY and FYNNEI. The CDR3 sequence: CASRRLDGAVEQYF. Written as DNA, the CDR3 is TGTGCCAGCAGAAGACTGGACGGGGCGGTCGAGCAGTACTTC.

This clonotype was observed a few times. As DNA, the CDR3 is TGCAGTGCTAGACAAATGCCGGGACAGGGGGCGGATGAGCAGTTCTTC. As protein: CSARQMPGQGADEQFF. The V gene is TRBV20-1, the J gene TRBJ2-1; 12 nucleotides align to TRBD1. The germline gives CDR1 DFQATT, CDR2 SNEGSKA (reference sequence). This CDR3 spans 16 amino acids. J gave up 8 bases and V 2 bases, and 10 bases lay outside the gene matches.

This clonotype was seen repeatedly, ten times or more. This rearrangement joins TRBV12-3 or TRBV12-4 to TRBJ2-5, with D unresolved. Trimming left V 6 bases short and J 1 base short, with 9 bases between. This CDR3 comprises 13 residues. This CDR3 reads CASSYTIQETQYF. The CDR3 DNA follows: TGTGCCAGCAGCTACACTATCCAAGAGACCCAGTACTTC.

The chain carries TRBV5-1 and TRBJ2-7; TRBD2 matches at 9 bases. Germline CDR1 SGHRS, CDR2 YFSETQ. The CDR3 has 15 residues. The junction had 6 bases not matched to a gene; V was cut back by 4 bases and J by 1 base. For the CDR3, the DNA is TGCGCCAGCAGCCCCTCAGCGGGAGGTTCCTACGAGCAGTACTTC. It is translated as CASSPSAGGSYEQYF.

CDR3 residues: CSGGSSYNEQFF. CDR3 sequence (DNA): TGCAGCGGCGGGAGCTCCTACAATGAGCAGTTCTTC. V and J are TRBV29-1 and TRBJ2-1, with 7 bases matching TRBD2. The V gene end was trimmed by 7 bases and the J gene end by 0 bases; junction bases not matched to a gene: 0. Germline CDR1 and CDR2: SQVTM and ANQGSEA. CDR3 length equals 12 residues.